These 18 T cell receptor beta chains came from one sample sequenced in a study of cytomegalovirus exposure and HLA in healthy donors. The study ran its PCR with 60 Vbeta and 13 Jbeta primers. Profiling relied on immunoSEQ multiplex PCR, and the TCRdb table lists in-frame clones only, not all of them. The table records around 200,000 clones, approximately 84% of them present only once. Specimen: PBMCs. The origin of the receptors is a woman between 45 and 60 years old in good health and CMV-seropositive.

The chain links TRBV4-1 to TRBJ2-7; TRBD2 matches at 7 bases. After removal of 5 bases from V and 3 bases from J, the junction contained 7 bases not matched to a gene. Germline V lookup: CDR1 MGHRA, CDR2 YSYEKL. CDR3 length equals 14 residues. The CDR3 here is CASSEGTGGYEQYF. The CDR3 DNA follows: TGCGCCAGCAGCGAAGGAACGGGGGGCTACGAGCAGTACTTC.

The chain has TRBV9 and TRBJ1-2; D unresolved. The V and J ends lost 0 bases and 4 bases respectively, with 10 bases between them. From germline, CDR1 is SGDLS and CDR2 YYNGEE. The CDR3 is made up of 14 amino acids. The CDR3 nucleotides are TGTGCCAGCAGCGTAGGAACGCATAGCTATGGCTACACCTTC. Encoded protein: CASSVGTHSYGYTF.

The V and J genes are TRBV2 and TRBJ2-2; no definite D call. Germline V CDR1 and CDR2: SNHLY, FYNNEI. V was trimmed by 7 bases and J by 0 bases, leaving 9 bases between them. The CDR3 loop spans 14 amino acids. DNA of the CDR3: TGTGCCAGCAAACGAAGCCCGAACACCGGGGAGCTGTTTTTT. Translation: CASKRSPNTGELFF.

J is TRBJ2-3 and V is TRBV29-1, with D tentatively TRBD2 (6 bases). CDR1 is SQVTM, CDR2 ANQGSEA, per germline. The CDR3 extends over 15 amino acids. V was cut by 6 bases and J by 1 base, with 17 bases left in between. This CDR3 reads CSVARRGGGTDTQYF. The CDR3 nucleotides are TGCAGCGTCGCAAGGCGGGGTGGAGGCACAGATACGCAGTATTTT.

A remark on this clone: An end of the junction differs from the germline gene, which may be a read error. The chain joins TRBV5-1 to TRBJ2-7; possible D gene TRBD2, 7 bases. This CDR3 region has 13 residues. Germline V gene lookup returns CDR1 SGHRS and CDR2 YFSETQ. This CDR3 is CASSLVRGGEKYF. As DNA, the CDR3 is TGTGCCAGCAGCTTGGTAAGGGGGGGTGAGAAGTACTTC.

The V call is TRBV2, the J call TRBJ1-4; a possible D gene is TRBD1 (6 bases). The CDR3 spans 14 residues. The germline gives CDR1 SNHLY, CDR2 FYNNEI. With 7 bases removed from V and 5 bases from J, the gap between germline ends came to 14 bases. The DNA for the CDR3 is TGTGCCAGCAATGGACAGCAGCTAAATGAAAAACTGTTTTTT. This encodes CASNGQQLNEKLFF.

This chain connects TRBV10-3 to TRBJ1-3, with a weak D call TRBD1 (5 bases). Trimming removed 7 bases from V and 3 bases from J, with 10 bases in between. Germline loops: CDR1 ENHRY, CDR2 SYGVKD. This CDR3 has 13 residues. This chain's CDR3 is CAIMGGVGNTIYF. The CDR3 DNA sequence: TGTGCCATCATGGGGGGGGTTGGAAACACCATATATTTT.

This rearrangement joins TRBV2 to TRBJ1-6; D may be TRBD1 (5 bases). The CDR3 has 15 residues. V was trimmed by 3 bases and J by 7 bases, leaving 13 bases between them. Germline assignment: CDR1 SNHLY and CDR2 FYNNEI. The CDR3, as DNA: TGTGCCAGCAGTGAGCTCGGGGGGGGGAATTCACCCCTCCACTTT. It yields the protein CASSELGGGNSPLHF.

The CDR3: CASSSLQGSTEAFF. As DNA, the CDR3 is TGTGCCAGCAGTTCTCTCCAGGGTAGCACTGAAGCTTTCTTT. V is TRBV6-1 and J is TRBJ1-1, with D possibly matching TRBD1 (5 bases). Trimming cost V 5 bases and J 4 bases, with 14 bases left between them. This CDR3 comprises 14 residues. The germline gives CDR1 MNHNS, CDR2 SASEGT.

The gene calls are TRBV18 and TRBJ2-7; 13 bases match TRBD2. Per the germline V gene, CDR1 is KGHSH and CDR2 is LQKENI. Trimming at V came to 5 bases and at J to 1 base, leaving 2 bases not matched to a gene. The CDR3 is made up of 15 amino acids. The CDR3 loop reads CASSEGLAGSYEQYF. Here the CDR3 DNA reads TGTGCCAGCTCAGAGGGACTAGCGGGGTCCTACGAGCAGTACTTC. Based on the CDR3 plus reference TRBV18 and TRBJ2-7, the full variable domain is NAGVMQNPRHLVRRRGQEARLRCSPMKGHSHVYWYRQLPEEGLKFMVYLQKENIIDESGMPKERFSAEFPKEGPSILRIQQVVRGDSAAYFCASSEGLAGSYEQYFGPGTRLTVT.

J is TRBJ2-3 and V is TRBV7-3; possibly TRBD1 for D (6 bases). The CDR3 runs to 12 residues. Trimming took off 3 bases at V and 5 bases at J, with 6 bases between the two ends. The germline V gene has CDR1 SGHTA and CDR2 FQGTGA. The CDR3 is CASSLDRDTQYF. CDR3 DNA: TGTGCCAGCAGCTTGGACAGAGATACGCAGTATTTT. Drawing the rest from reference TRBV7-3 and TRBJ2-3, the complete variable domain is GAGVSQTPSNKVTEKGKYVELRCDPISGHTALYWYRQSLGQGPEFLIYFQGTGAADDSGLPNDRFFAVRPEGSVSTLKIQRTERGDSAVYLCASSLDRDTQYFGPGTRLTVL.

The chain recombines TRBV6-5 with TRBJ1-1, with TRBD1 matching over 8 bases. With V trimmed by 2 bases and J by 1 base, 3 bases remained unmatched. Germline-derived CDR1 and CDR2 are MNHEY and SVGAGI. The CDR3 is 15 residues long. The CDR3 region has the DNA TGTGCCAGCAGTTACGGACAGGGAAAGAACACTGAAGCTTTCTTT. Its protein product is CASSYGQGKNTEAFF.

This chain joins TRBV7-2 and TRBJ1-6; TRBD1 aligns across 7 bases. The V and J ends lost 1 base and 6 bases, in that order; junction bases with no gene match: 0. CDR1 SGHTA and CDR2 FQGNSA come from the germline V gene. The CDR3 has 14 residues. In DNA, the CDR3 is TGTGCCAGCAGCTTAGACAGGGGTAATTCACCCCTCCACTTT. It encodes CASSLDRGNSPLHF.

The CDR3 region has the DNA TGCGCCAGCAGTGCTAGTTCCACAGATACGCAGTATTTT. Translated, it gives CASSASSTDTQYF. The genes are TRBV10-1 and TRBJ2-3, with D uncertain. Germline values: CDR1 WNHNN, CDR2 SYGVQD (reference sequence). The CDR3 runs to 13 residues. V was cut by 4 bases and J by 2 bases, with 7 bases left in between.

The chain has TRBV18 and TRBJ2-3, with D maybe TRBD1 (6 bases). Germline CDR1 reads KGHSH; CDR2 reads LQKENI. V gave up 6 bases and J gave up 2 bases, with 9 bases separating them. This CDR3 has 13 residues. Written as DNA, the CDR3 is TGTGCCAGCTCGAGGGGGAACACAGATACGCAGTATTTT. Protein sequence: CASSRGNTDTQYF.

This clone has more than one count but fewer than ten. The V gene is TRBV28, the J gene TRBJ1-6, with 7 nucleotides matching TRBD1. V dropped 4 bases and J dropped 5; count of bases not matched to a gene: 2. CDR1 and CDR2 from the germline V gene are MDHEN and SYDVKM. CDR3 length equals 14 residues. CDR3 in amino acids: CASSYRGDNSPLHF. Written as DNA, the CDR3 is TGTGCCAGCAGTTACAGGGGCGATAATTCACCCCTCCACTTT.

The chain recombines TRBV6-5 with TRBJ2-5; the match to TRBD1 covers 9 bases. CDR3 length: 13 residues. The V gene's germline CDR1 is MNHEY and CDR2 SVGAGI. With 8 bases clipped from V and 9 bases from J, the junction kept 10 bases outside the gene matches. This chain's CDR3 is CASSPGTGSPQYF. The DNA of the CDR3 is TGTGCCAGCTCGCCCGGGACAGGGAGTCCCCAGTACTTC.

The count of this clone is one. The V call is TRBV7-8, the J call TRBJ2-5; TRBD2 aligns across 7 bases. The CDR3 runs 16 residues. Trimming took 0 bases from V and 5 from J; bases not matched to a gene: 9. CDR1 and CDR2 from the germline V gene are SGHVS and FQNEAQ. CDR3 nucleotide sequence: TGTGCCAGCAGCTTAGCGTTACTGGGAGGGGATGAGACCCAGTACTTC. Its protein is CASSLALLGGDETQYF.